This TCR beta chain was identified during a study of B cell selection in AIRE deficiency. Per the germline V gene, CDR1 is SGDLS and CDR2 is YYNGEE. J was trimmed by 2 bases and V by 2 bases; bases with no gene match: 3. This CDR3 region has 15 residues. Study-wide findings and caveats: Only around a tenth of 3,000 to 4,500 shared Treg sequences were patient-specific; about 30% healthy-specific.

CD4+CD127+ cells were sorted as the conventional CD4 T cells. Method: immunoSEQ multiplex PCR; TCRdb's copy keeps in-frame clones and lacks some. The sample lists more than 25,000 clones; over 95% were seen once. Concerning this clone: Its antigen is still unknown.

The receptor was isolated from a human donor in good health. This sequence joins TRBV9 and TRBJ2-2; TRBD2 agrees at 7 bases. Material: CD4+CD127+ conventional T cells sorted from PBMCs. CDR3 in DNA: TGTGCCAGCAGCGTCGCGGGAGTAAACACCGGGGAGCTGTTTTTT. It translates to CASSVAGVNTGELFF.